Listed below are T cell receptor beta chains from one sample, sequenced in a study of T cells after yellow fever vaccination. Via MiXCR, TCRdb re-called the 5' RACE reads, giving one row per CDR3 protein. The sample holds roughly 300,000 distinct CDR3 sequences, roughly 8% seen once. Sequences were derived from PBMCs, sampled around 45 days after the first yellow fever vaccination. The receptors originated from a man younger than 30 who received the YFV17D yellow fever vaccine. Each CDR3 is given with its conserved first and last residue. Fields, in order: V gene, D gene, J gene, clone size, CDR3 DNA, CDR3 protein. D genes are given only for firm matches. Clone size appears in some rows only: once, few, many, or a class for an expanded clone.

>TRBV7-2|.|TRBJ1-2|.
TGTGCCAGCAGCCCCTGGACGGGCGAAGCGAGCTATGGCTACACCTTC
CASSPWTGEASYGYTF
>TRBV6-5|.|TRBJ2-5|.
TGTGCCAGCAGTTACTCGTATATAGGAGGCAAAATGGAGACCCAGTACTTC
CASSYSYIGGKMETQYF
>TRBV5-1|.|TRBJ1-1|few
TGCGCCAGCAGCTTGGCCTCTGAGGAAGCTTTCTTT
CASSLASEEAFF
>TRBV20-1|.|TRBJ2-3|.
TGCAGTGCCTGGCTCTCCGCAGATACGCAGTATTTT
CSAWLSADTQYF
>TRBV20-1|.|TRBJ1-6|.
TGCAGTGCTAGAGCCGGGCCCGGGGAAGGGAATCCCCACTTT
CSARAGPGEGNPHF
>TRBV5-1|.|TRBJ2-3|.
TGCGCCAGCAGCTTGTGGAACGGGTTGACAGATACGCAGTATTTT
CASSLWNGLTDTQYF
>TRBV5-1|.|TRBJ2-3|.
TGCGCCAGCAGCCCCCTGGGCGGGGGCACAGATACGCAGTATTTT
CASSPLGGGTDTQYF
>TRBV4-1|TRBD1|TRBJ2-1|.
TGCGCCAGCAGCCAGAGACAGGGTGGCAATGAGCAGTTCTTC
CASSQRQGGNEQFF
>TRBV12-3/TRBV12-4|.|TRBJ1-6|few
TGTGCCACCAGTTATCAGGGACCGACACCCCTCCACTTT
CATSYQGPTPLHF
>TRBV7-2|.|TRBJ2-3|many
TGTGCCAGCAGCTTCCTCAGGGCGGATACGCAGTATTTT
CASSFLRADTQYF
>TRBV28|.|TRBJ1-6|.
TGTGCCAGCAGTTTCGGCAGGGATGATTCACCCCTCCACTTT
CASSFGRDDSPLHF
>TRBV7-2|.|TRBJ1-5|.
TGTGCCAGCAGCTCAAACGGGGGGGTCAGCAATCAGCCCCAGCATTTT
CASSSNGGVSNQPQHF
>TRBV19|TRBD2|TRBJ2-1|.
TGTGCCAGTAGTCCTTGGACTAGCGGGTTGGATGAGCAGTTCTTC
CASSPWTSGLDEQFF
>TRBV20-1|TRBD1|TRBJ2-1|.
TGCAGTGCTCCACAGGGGGCCAAGCCCTACAATGAGCAGTTCTTC
CSAPQGAKPYNEQFF
>TRBV20-1|TRBD2|TRBJ2-1|.
TGCAGTGCTAGCTTGCCAGCGGGGGGAACAAATGAGCAGTTCTTC
CSASLPAGGTNEQFF
>TRBV5-1|.|TRBJ2-7|.
TGCGCCAGCAGCCCGGACGGAAGTCGCTCCTACGAGCAGTACTTC
CASSPDGSRSYEQYF
>TRBV15|.|TRBJ2-7|few
TGTGCCACCAGCAGAGGGGCCCTCTACGAGCAGTACTTC
CATSRGALYEQYF
>TRBV9|TRBD2|TRBJ2-5|few
TGTGCCAGCAGCGTAGACGGGAGGGACGGAGCGGGGCAAGAGACCCAGTACTTC
CASSVDGRDGAGQETQYF
>TRBV7-2|.|TRBJ1-1|.
TGTGCCAGCAGCTTAGCGGCCGGATACACTGAAGCTTTCTTT
CASSLAAGYTEAFF
>TRBV20-1|TRBD2|TRBJ2-5|many
TGCAGTGCTAGAGATTGGGAGGGGATGCGAGAGACCCAGTACTTC
CSARDWEGMRETQYF
>TRBV7-9|TRBD2|TRBJ2-1|few
TGTGCCAGCAGCTTAGCGACGGCTAGCGGGGTTTCGGATGAGCAGTTCTTC
CASSLATASGVSDEQFF
>TRBV6-2/TRBV6-3|.|TRBJ2-5|.
TGTGCCAGCAGCCCCTGGATCAGCGGTAGGCGGGAGACCCAGTACTTC
CASSPWISGRRETQYF
>TRBV27|.|TRBJ2-6|few
TGTGCCAGCAGTCCGGGTCTATGGGGCTCTGGGGCCAACGTCCTGACTTTC
CASSPGLWGSGANVLTF
>TRBV27|TRBD1|TRBJ2-7|.
TGTGCCAGCAGTTTTGGGGGACAGGGGACTTACGAGCAGTACTTC
CASSFGGQGTYEQYF
>TRBV5-1|TRBD1|TRBJ1-6|few
TGCGCCAGCAGATTATCCGGGACAGAGAATTCACCCCTCCACTTT
CASRLSGTENSPLHF
>TRBV10-3|TRBD1|TRBJ2-7|.
TGTGCCATCAGTGGACAGGGCAGTAGGGGTTACGAGCAGTACTTC
CAISGQGSRGYEQYF
>TRBV12-3/TRBV12-4|.|TRBJ1-1|few
TGTGCCACCCGTGGTTTTCCTGTGAACACTGAAGCTTTCTTT
CATRGFPVNTEAFF
>TRBV27|.|TRBJ2-7|.
TGTGCCAGCAGTTTACGGTTGACCTACGAGCAGTACTTC
CASSLRLTYEQYF
>TRBV7-9|.|TRBJ1-4|few
TGTGCCAGCAGACGACGGGGAGGTTCAACTAATGAAAAACTGTTTTTT
CASRRRGGSTNEKLFF
>TRBV29-1|TRBD1|TRBJ1-2|few
TGCAGCGTGGAATGGGCAGGGGGAATACTTGGCTACACCTTC
CSVEWAGGILGYTF
>TRBV7-8|TRBD2|TRBJ2-1|few
TGTGCCAGCAATCCTAGAGGGAGGGGAACTGTGAATGAGCAGTTCTTC
CASNPRGRGTVNEQFF
>TRBV4-3|.|TRBJ1-5|.
TGCGCCAGCAGCCAAGACAGGTTTAGCAATCAGCCCCAGCATTTT
CASSQDRFSNQPQHF
>TRBV18|.|TRBJ2-5|.
TGTGCCAGCTCACCACGTTCTGGGGTGGAGACCCAGTACTTC
CASSPRSGVETQYF